One sample yielded the 30 T cell receptor beta chains listed below, sequenced in a study of blood T cell repertoires in COVID-19. Sequenced by immunoSEQ multiplex PCR; TCRdb stores in-frame clones only, minus some. The sample shows under 300,000 clones, about nine tenths of them seen only once. Sequences were obtained from peripheral blood. Every receptor here comes from a woman in her twenties or thirties with active or convalescent COVID-19.

The chain is built from TRBV6-5 and TRBJ2-2, with TRBD1 matching 7 bases. The CDR3 has 14 residues. Trimming cost V 8 bases and J 1 base; bases outside gene matches: 4. CDR1 and CDR2 (germline): MNHEY, SVGAGI. This CDR3 reads CASGRDRNTGELFF. In DNA, the CDR3 is TGTGCCAGCGGCCGGGACAGGAACACCGGGGAGCTGTTTTTT.

The chain couples TRBV30 to TRBJ1-1; D might be TRBD1 (5 bases). Trimming took 8 bases from V and 1 from J, leaving 20 bases between them. CDR1 and CDR2 from the germline V gene are GTSNPN and SVGIG (reference sequence). This CDR3 spans 15 amino acids. The CDR3 sequence is CAAPFSQGPNTEAFF. The CDR3 DNA reads TGTGCCGCCCCCTTCTCCCAGGGCCCGAACACTGAAGCTTTCTTT.

This chain links TRBV9 with TRBJ2-5, with 7 positions matching TRBD1. The CDR3 consists of 15 residues. Trimming at V came to 3 bases and at J to 0 bases, leaving 5 bases not matched to a gene. Germline lookup yields CDR1 SGDLS and CDR2 YYNGEE. The CDR3 reads CASSEEDRYQETQYF. The CDR3 DNA follows: TGTGCCAGCAGCGAAGAGGACAGGTACCAAGAGACCCAGTACTTC.

The chain recombines TRBV7-2 with TRBJ2-3, with TRBD1 identical over 10 bases. Germline CDR1 SGHTA, CDR2 FQGNSA. V lost 5 bases and J lost 4; bases outside the gene matches: 6. This CDR3 has 15 residues. The CDR3 DNA sequence: TGTGCCAGCAGCGCCCGGGACAGGGGCTCAGATACGCAGTATTTT. Its translation: CASSARDRGSDTQYF.

The gene calls are TRBV7-9 and TRBJ1-6; no definite D call. The V gene lost 1 base and the J gene lost 0 bases, with 13 bases spanning the gap. This CDR3 spans 18 amino acids. Germline lookup yields CDR1 SEHNR and CDR2 FQNEAQ (reference sequence). Written as DNA, the CDR3 is TGTGCCAGCAGCTTAGAGGAGGGCTGGGGCTCCTATAATTCACCCCTCCACTTT. It is translated as CASSLEEGWGSYNSPLHF.

This rearrangement joins TRBV6-2 or TRBV6-3 to TRBJ2-7; 16 nucleotides line up with TRBD2. The CDR3 covers 20 residues. Germline CDR1 and CDR2: MNHEY and SVGEGT. V shed 5 bases and J 4 bases; nucleotides not matched to a gene: 17. The CDR3 bases are TGTGCCAGCAGTGATCGTACCGGGACTAGCGGGGGGGCCCCCAGATACGAGCAGTACTTC. Translated: CASSDRTGTSGGAPRYEQYF.

The chain is built from TRBV30 and TRBJ1-2, with TRBD1 matching 7 bases. Germline lookup yields CDR1 GTSNPN and CDR2 SVGIG (reference sequence). V was pared by 4 bases and J by 2 bases, with 7 bases of the junction left unmatched. This CDR3 has 14 residues. CDR3 sequence: CAWKPQGGNYGYTF. In DNA, the CDR3 is TGTGCCTGGAAACCCCAGGGGGGAAACTATGGCTACACCTTC.

The chain uses TRBV18 and TRBJ2-3; 11 bases align to TRBD2. The CDR3 is 16 amino acids. V lost 6 bases, J lost 2 bases, and 7 bases stayed unmatched. Germline CDR1 reads KGHSH; CDR2 reads LQKENI. Here the CDR3 reads CASSPQLAGVTDTQYF. Written as DNA, the CDR3 is TGTGCCAGCTCTCCCCAACTAGCGGGGGTCACAGATACGCAGTATTTT. Variable domain in full (rest from reference TRBV18 and TRBJ2-3): NAGVMQNPRHLVRRRGQEARLRCSPMKGHSHVYWYRQLPEEGLKFMVYLQKENIIDESGMPKERFSAEFPKEGPSILRIQQVVRGDSAAYFCASSPQLAGVTDTQYFGPGTRLTVL.

This chain joins TRBV19 and TRBJ1-3; tentatively, D is TRBD1 (5 bases). Germline CDR1 LNHDA, CDR2 SQIVND (reference sequence). This CDR3 comprises 16 residues. Trimming cost V 1 base and J 0 bases, with 10 bases left between them. The CDR3 is CASSIGSGNSGNTIYF. DNA for the CDR3: TGTGCCAGTAGTATAGGGTCAGGGAACTCTGGAAACACCATATATTTT.

Only a few counts were recorded for this clone. V and J are TRBV29-1 and TRBJ1-2; 12 bases map to TRBD1. Trimming cost V 6 bases and J 8 bases; bases outside gene matches: 7. The CDR3 is 13 residues long. CDR1 and CDR2 (germline): SQVTM, ANQGSEA. The CDR3 protein is CSVGTGGKIGYTF. The CDR3 DNA reads TGCAGCGTCGGGACAGGGGGCAAAATCGGCTACACCTTC.

This chain uses TRBV24-1 with TRBJ1-2; D is ambiguous. V was clipped by 2 bases and J by 8 bases, with 5 bases between them. CDR3 length: 11 residues. Germline-derived CDR1 and CDR2 are KGHDR and SFDVKD. The CDR3 reads CATSDSGGYTF. CDR3 in DNA: TGTGCCACCAGTGATTCAGGCGGCTACACCTTC.

The rearrangement uses TRBV5-6 and TRBJ1-2; 9 nucleotides line up with TRBD1. The germline CDR1 and CDR2 sequences are SGHDT and YYEEEE. The ends lost 1 base at V and 1 base at J; junction bases unmatched: 8. The CDR3 consists of 17 residues. Here the CDR3 reads CASSLTGGRGHNYGYTF. The CDR3 DNA reads TGTGCCAGCAGCTTGACAGGGGGCAGGGGTCATAACTATGGCTACACCTTC. Using reference TRBV5-6 and TRBJ1-2 for the parts outside the CDR3, the full variable domain is DAGVTQSPTHLIKTRGQQVTLRCSPKSGHDTVSWYQQALGQGPQFIFQYYEEEERQRGNFPDRFSGHQFPNYSSELNVNALLLGDSALYLCASSLTGGRGHNYGYTFGSGTRLTVV.

This clone has just a few counts. The chain uses TRBV27 and TRBJ1-2, with 7 nucleotides matching TRBD1. The V and J ends lost 0 bases and 2 bases, in that order; junction bases with no gene match: 9. This CDR3 region has 17 residues. Germline loops: CDR1 MNHEY, CDR2 SMNVEV (reference sequence). This CDR3 reads CASSLSLWQGVNYGYTF. The CDR3, as DNA: TGTGCCAGCAGTTTATCGTTGTGGCAGGGGGTAAACTATGGCTACACCTTC.

This rearrangement joins TRBV10-3 to TRBJ1-5; the match to TRBD1 covers 7 bases. Germline V lookup: CDR1 ENHRY, CDR2 SYGVKD. The trim removed 10 bases at V and 1 base at J, leaving 7 bases unmatched. The CDR3 runs to 14 residues. The CDR3, as DNA: TGTGCCAAACCCAGACAGGGAAGCAATCAGCCCCAGCATTTT. Its protein product is CAKPRQGSNQPQHF.

The CDR3 loop reads CASKLRETEAFF. CDR3 DNA: TGCGCCAGCAAACTACGGGAAACTGAAGCTTTCTTT. The V call is TRBV5-1, the J call TRBJ1-1, with unresolved D. V was clipped by 6 bases and J by 5 bases, with 11 bases between them. CDR3 length equals 12 residues. CDR1 and CDR2 from the germline V gene are SGHRS and YFSETQ.

The CDR3: CASSLVTGGRSGNTIYF. The CDR3 coding sequence is TGTGCCAGCAGCTTAGTGACAGGGGGAAGATCAGGAAACACCATATATTTT. V gene TRBV13 combines with J gene TRBJ1-3, with 9 bases lining up with TRBD1. CDR3 size: 17 residues. From germline, CDR1 is PRHDT and CDR2 FYEKMQ (reference sequence). V shed 1 base, J shed 4 bases, and the junction held 8 bases outside the gene matches.

This clone was recorded a few times. The chain carries TRBV6-6 and TRBJ2-3, with 10 bases that match TRBD2. CDR3 length equals 16 residues. J lost 4 bases, V lost 0 bases, and 4 bases had no gene match. Germline V lookup: CDR1 MNHNY, CDR2 SVGAGI (reference sequence). CDR3 amino acids: CASSYSLAGTSDTQYF. CDR3 DNA: TGTGCCAGCAGTTACTCACTAGCGGGGACCTCAGATACGCAGTATTTT.

J is TRBJ1-6 and V is TRBV7-2; D is ambiguous. Trimming cost V 4 bases and J 15 bases, with 19 bases left between them. The V gene's germline CDR1 is SGHTA and CDR2 FQGNSA. This CDR3 contains 14 residues. The CDR3 protein is CASSSDFKLIRLHF. The CDR3, as DNA: TGTGCCAGCAGCTCCGACTTCAAACTCATTCGCCTCCACTTT.

The J gene is TRBJ2-7, the V gene TRBV4-2, with TRBD1 matching over 8 bases. V lost 1 base to trimming and J lost 1 base; unmatched junction nucleotides: 3. CDR1 and CDR2 from the germline V gene are LGHNA and YNFKEQ. This CDR3 contains 15 residues. The CDR3 nucleotides are TGTGCCAGCAGCCAAGCCAGGACAGGGTCCTACGAGCAGTACTTC. Translating gives CASSQARTGSYEQYF.

J is TRBJ2-3 and V is TRBV4-3; 7 bases match TRBD2. CDR3 length: 14 amino acids. With 4 bases clipped from V and 11 bases from J, the junction kept 12 bases outside the gene matches. The germline V gene has CDR1 LGHNA and CDR2 YSLEER. The CDR3 loop reads CASSPKAGRGLQYF. CDR3 sequence (DNA): TGCGCCAGCAGCCCCAAAGCGGGGCGGGGCTTGCAGTATTTT.

The chain employs TRBV3-1 (or the pseudogene TRBV3-2) and TRBJ2-2; D may be TRBD2 (5 bases). V shed 1 base and J shed 8 bases, with 11 bases lying between them. Per the germline V gene, CDR1 is LGHDT and CDR2 is YNNKEL (reference sequence). The CDR3 totals 14 residues. The CDR3 DNA sequence: TGTGCCAGCAGCCAAGTAACGGGGATGGGGGAGCTGTTTTTT. Protein: CASSQVTGMGELFF.

The chain joins TRBV9 to TRBJ2-7; TRBD1 aligns across 9 bases. The ends lost 0 bases at V and 4 bases at J; junction bases unmatched: 2. The CDR3 sequence is 14 residues long. Looked up from germline, CDR1 is SGDLS and CDR2 is YYNGEE. CDR3 protein: CASSVDGQGYEQYF. The CDR3 DNA reads as TGTGCCAGCAGCGTAGACGGACAGGGGTACGAGCAGTACTTC.

The chain carries TRBV30 and TRBJ2-7; 9 bases line up with TRBD1. From germline, CDR1 is GTSNPN and CDR2 SVGIG (reference sequence). This CDR3 has 13 amino acids. With V trimmed by 4 bases and J by 3 bases, 4 bases remained unmatched. The CDR3 nucleotides read TGTGCCTGGATTTCGGACAGGGGCTACGAGCAGTACTTC. Its protein product is CAWISDRGYEQYF.

The chain has TRBV5-5 and TRBJ1-1, with unresolved D. This CDR3 region has 12 residues. Trimming stripped 0 bases from V and 5 bases from J, with 5 bases between. Germline values: CDR1 SGHKS, CDR2 YYEKEE (reference sequence). The CDR3 DNA reads TGTGCCAGCAGCTTGGGGGCAACTGAAGCTTTCTTT. Translated, it gives CASSLGATEAFF.

The chain carries TRBV28 and TRBJ2-5; D may be TRBD2 (6 bases). Germline CDR1 reads MDHEN; CDR2 reads SYDVKM. With 7 bases removed from V and 7 bases from J, the gap between germline ends came to 13 bases. The CDR3 sequence is 12 residues long. Written as DNA, the CDR3 is TGTGCCAGCACAGGAGGGAGGTGGACCCAGTACTTC. Its translation is CASTGGRWTQYF.

The chain couples TRBV9 to TRBJ1-2; no firm D call. This CDR3 is 15 amino acids long. From germline, CDR1 is SGDLS and CDR2 YYNGEE. V was pared by 0 bases and J by 8 bases, with 17 bases between. Here the CDR3 reads CASSVEIGPGGGYTF. The CDR3 DNA reads as TGTGCCAGCAGCGTAGAGATAGGACCCGGAGGGGGCTACACCTTC.

The V and J genes are TRBV4-3 and TRBJ2-3; no clear D. In germline, CDR1 is LGHNA, CDR2 YSLEER. V was trimmed by 0 bases and J by 4 bases, leaving 8 bases between them. CDR3 length: 14 amino acids. CDR3 protein: CASSQEYEPDTQYF. The DNA of the CDR3 is TGCGCCAGCAGCCAAGAATACGAGCCAGATACGCAGTATTTT.

The chain couples TRBV19 to TRBJ1-2; 8 positions match TRBD1. The germline gives CDR1 LNHDA, CDR2 SQIVND (reference sequence). The CDR3 spans 15 residues. The trim removed 5 bases at V and 0 bases at J, leaving 5 bases unmatched. The CDR3 region is CASSHTGGTNYGYTF. The CDR3 coding sequence is TGTGCCAGTAGTCACACAGGGGGAACTAACTATGGCTACACCTTC.

The chain links TRBV13 to TRBJ1-2, with TRBD1 matching 8 bases. V was clipped by 5 bases and J by 3 bases; unmatched bases: 5. This CDR3 contains 14 residues. Germline V gives CDR1 PRHDT, CDR2 FYEKMQ (reference sequence). In DNA form, the CDR3 reads TGTGCCAGCAGCGGACAGGGAATCTACTATGGCTACACCTTC. This codes for CASSGQGIYYGYTF.

The chain has TRBV5-1 and TRBJ1-1; 7 bases line up with TRBD1. This CDR3 is 14 amino acids long. Germline CDR1 reads SGHRS; CDR2 reads YFSETQ. With V trimmed by 4 bases and J by 1 base, 4 bases remained unmatched. DNA of the CDR3: TGCGCCAGCAGCCCCCGGACAGGGAACACTGAAGCTTTCTTT. Protein: CASSPRTGNTEAFF.